The rows below give T cell receptor beta chains drawn from one sample of a study of blood T cell repertoires in COVID-19. The assay was immunoSEQ multiplex PCR, and TCRdb's table has in-frame clones only and misses some. The sample includes around 310,000 clones, more than 80% of them seen just once. Material: peripheral blood. These receptors originate from a woman in her twenties or thirties with COVID-19, enrolled during active disease. CDR3s include the opening cysteine and the closing phenylalanine or tryptophan. A D gene is named only where the DNA matches it firmly. The listing skips clone size in some rows; elsewhere it reads once, few, many or a size class.

TRBJ2-1	TRBV6-5	many	.	TGTGCCAGCAGTTACAACAGCTATGGAGAGCAGTTCTTC	CASSYNSYGEQFF
TRBJ1-6	TRBV6-5	.	TRBD1	TGTGCCAGCAGAACCGGGACAGGAGGTTCACCCCTCCACTTT	CASRTGTGGSPLHF
TRBJ2-5	TRBV7-9	.	.	TGTGCCAGCAGCTTGTATCGGGATTTGAGAGAGACCCAGTACTTC	CASSLYRDLRETQYF
TRBJ1-1	TRBV5-8	once	.	TGTGCCAGCAGCTTAGTTGTGGGAGGGAACACTGAAGCTTTCTTT	CASSLVVGGNTEAFF
TRBJ2-3	TRBV2	.	TRBD2	TGTGCCAGCAGGGAGGGACTAGTCAGCACAGATACGCAGTATTTT	CASREGLVSTDTQYF
TRBJ2-2	TRBV7-9	.	TRBD2	TGTGCCAGCAGCTTATCTCCCGGGAGGGGAGTCGGGGAGCTGTTTTTT	CASSLSPGRGVGELFF
TRBJ1-5	TRBV4-1	.	TRBD1	TGCGCCAGCAGCCAAGGAGGGGGCAACAATCAGCCCCAGCATTTT	CASSQGGGNNQPQHF
TRBJ1-5	TRBV19	.	.	TGTGCCAGTAGTATAGCAGGGGCGAGCAATCAGCCCCAGCATTTT	CASSIAGASNQPQHF
TRBJ2-7	TRBV5-1	.	TRBD1	TGCGCCAGCAGCACCTATCCCGGGGGACAGGGCTACGAGCAGTACTTC	CASSTYPGGQGYEQYF
TRBJ2-4	TRBV12-3/TRBV12-4	.	.	TGTGCCAGCCGATGGGGGGGCGCCTACATTCAGTACTTC	CASRWGGAYIQYF
TRBJ2-1	TRBV30	.	TRBD2	TGTGCCTGGAGTGTAACTAGCGGGAACAATGAGCAGTTCTTC	CAWSVTSGNNEQFF
TRBJ1-1	TRBV6-5	.	TRBD1	TGTGCCAGCACCCCGACAGGGGCCCTCACTGAAGCTTTCTTT	CASTPTGALTEAFF
TRBJ2-1	TRBV27	.	.	TGTGCCAGCAGTTCAATACAGAGCTCCTACAATGAGCAGTTCTTC	CASSSIQSSYNEQFF
TRBJ1-6	TRBV25-1	.	.	TGTGCCAGCACGGTCGGTAATTCACCCCTCCACTTT	CASTVGNSPLHF
TRBJ2-1	TRBV9	.	TRBD2	TGTGCCAGCAACAGAGCGGGAATGAATGAGCAGTTCTTC	CASNRAGMNEQFF
TRBJ1-5	TRBV28	.	.	TGTGCCAGCAGTCCCCGTGTGAATCAGCCCCAGCATTTT	CASSPRVNQPQHF
TRBJ1-2	TRBV12-3/TRBV12-4	once	.	TGTGCCAGTCGACAGGAGCGATATGGCTACACCTTC	CASRQERYGYTF
TRBJ2-7	TRBV14	.	.	TGTGCCAGCAGCCAAGAAGGACCTCAGGGCGGGCAGTACTTC	CASSQEGPQGGQYF
TRBJ2-3	TRBV6-5	.	TRBD1	TGTGCCAGCAATCGAGACAGGGGAGATACGCAGTATTTT	CASNRDRGDTQYF
TRBJ2-7	TRBV6-1	.	.	TGTGCCAGCAGTGAAGCTCCAGGGGCGACCTACGAGCAGTACTTC	CASSEAPGATYEQYF
TRBJ2-3	TRBV28	few	TRBD2	TGTGCCAGCAGTTTGGGACTAGCCCCAAGGACAGATACGCAGTATTTT	CASSLGLAPRTDTQYF
TRBJ1-2	TRBV5-1	.	.	TGCGCCAGCAGCTTGATAGGGGCGGACGGCTACACCTTC	CASSLIGADGYTF
TRBJ2-7	TRBV9	.	TRBD1	TGTGCCAGCAGCGTAGATTACAGGGGCAGCGAGCAGTACTTC	CASSVDYRGSEQYF
TRBJ1-3	TRBV2	.	.	TGTGCCAGCAGTGAAGAGACGGGGAGCTCTGGAAACACCATATATTTT	CASSEETGSSGNTIYF
TRBJ2-3	TRBV12-2	many	.	TGTGCAAGTCGCTTACTAGCGGGCACAGATACGCAGTATTTT	CASRLLAGTDTQYF
TRBJ1-1	TRBV28	.	.	TGTGCCAGCAGTTTTGGGGGCTCCAGGGACACTGAAGCTTTCTTT	CASSFGGSRDTEAFF
TRBJ2-2	TRBV27	.	.	TGTGCCAGCAGTTTATTAGTGAACACCGGGGAGCTGTTTTTT	CASSLLVNTGELFF
TRBJ2-5	TRBV5-1	.	TRBD2	TGCGCCAGCAGCTTGTGGGGGGGCCAAGAGACCCAGTACTTC	CASSLWGGQETQYF
TRBJ2-2	TRBV6-5	once	TRBD2	TGTGCCAGCAGTACGGATTCTAGCGGAGGCGGGGAGCTGTTTTTT	CASSTDSSGGGELFF
TRBJ2-1	TRBV6-4	.	TRBD2	TGTGCCAGCAAAGGGACTAGCGGGAGGGCCCCACCCTACAATGAGCAGTTCTTC	CASKGTSGRAPPYNEQFF
TRBJ2-7	TRBV5-5	.	TRBD1	TGTGCCAGCAGCCGAACCGGGGACAGAATAGCCGAGCAGTACTTC	CASSRTGDRIAEQYF
TRBJ1-5	TRBV5-5	.	.	TGTGCCAGCAGCTTGGGCAGGGAAGGCCAGCCCCAGCATTTT	CASSLGREGQPQHF
TRBJ1-2	TRBV5-4	.	TRBD1	TGTGCCAGCAGTTCCCACGGGACAGTCTATGGCTACACCTTC	CASSSHGTVYGYTF